The rows below give T cell receptor beta chains drawn from one sample of a study of T cell repertoires in cytomegalovirus infection. TCRdb independently ran MiXCR on the reads; one entry per CDR3 protein. The table lists roughly 990,000 distinct CDR3 sequences, around 31% of them singletons, with around 15% in the top ten. For these receptors, no antigen is known. The starting material was cultured CD8+ T cells from PBMCs, obtained from culture after CMV antigen stimulation. All receptors derive from a human donor in good health (CMV status not recorded). Some clones in this sample may be carry-over from other donors' samples. The CDR3 runs from the conserved cysteine through the conserved F or W. Each record gives: D gene, J gene, clone size, V gene, CDR3 protein, CDR3 DNA. The D gene is left open where the match is weak. Clone size, where shown, is once, few, many, or a class for clones that have expanded.

D: TRBD1; J: TRBJ1-2; size: .; V: TRBV25-1; CDR3: CASSEPPDRVSDGYTF; DNA: TGTGCCAGCAGTGAACCCCCAGACAGGGTGTCGGATGGCTACACCTTC
D: .; J: TRBJ1-1; size: .; V: TRBV28; CDR3: CASSFMGVPEAFF; DNA: TGTGCCAGCAGTTTTATGGGGGTCCCTGAAGCTTTCTTT
D: .; J: TRBJ2-2; size: few; V: TRBV6-1; CDR3: CASSEPRGGYTGELFF; DNA: TGTGCCAGCAGTGAACCCCGGGGAGGATACACCGGGGAGCTGTTTTTT
D: .; J: TRBJ2-3; size: .; V: TRBV12-3/TRBV12-4; CDR3: CASREAGTSTDTQYF; DNA: TGTGCCAGCAGGGAGGCGGGGACTAGCACAGATACGCAGTATTTT
D: .; J: TRBJ2-7; size: .; V: TRBV15; CDR3: CATSAEGYEQYF; DNA: TGTGCCACCAGCGCAGAGGGCTACGAGCAGTACTTC
D: TRBD1; J: TRBJ2-1; size: .; V: TRBV19; CDR3: CASSRDRGSDEQFF; DNA: TGTGCCAGTAGTCGGGACAGGGGAAGCGATGAGCAGTTCTTC
D: .; J: TRBJ2-2; size: many; V: TRBV7-2; CDR3: CASSPQLRNTGELFF; DNA: TGTGCCAGCAGCCCCCAATTAAGGAACACCGGGGAGCTGTTTTTT
D: .; J: TRBJ1-1; size: .; V: TRBV6-6; CDR3: CASITGSGAFF; DNA: TGTGCCAGCATTACAGGGAGTGGAGCTTTCTTT
D: .; J: TRBJ1-1; size: few; V: TRBV15; CDR3: CVVGAGGTEAFF; DNA: TGTGTGGTCGGCGCGGGAGGGACTGAAGCTTTCTTT
D: TRBD1; J: TRBJ1-1; size: few; V: TRBV6-5; CDR3: CASRWTGGDGTEAFF; DNA: TGTGCCAGCAGGTGGACAGGGGGCGATGGAACTGAAGCTTTCTTT
D: TRBD2; J: TRBJ2-3; size: few; V: TRBV6-5; CDR3: CASSYLTSGDPDTQYF; DNA: TGTGCCAGCAGTTACTTGACTAGCGGGGACCCAGATACGCAGTATTTT
D: .; J: TRBJ1-2; size: few; V: TRBV7-9; CDR3: CASSRGAWYSGYTF; DNA: TGTGCCAGCAGCAGGGGGGCCTGGTATAGCGGCTACACCTTC
D: .; J: TRBJ1-1; size: once; V: TRBV9; CDR3: CASSTAQVNTEAFF; DNA: TGTGCCAGCAGCACCGCACAGGTGAACACTGAAGCTTTCTTT
D: .; J: TRBJ1-1; size: few; V: TRBV27; CDR3: CASSLRGSVTEAFF; DNA: TGTGCCAGCAGTTTAAGGGGTTCAGTGACTGAAGCTTTCTTT
D: .; J: TRBJ2-5; size: .; V: TRBV11-2; CDR3: CASSLTSYHRQETQYF; DNA: TGTGCCAGCAGCTTAACTAGCTATCACAGGCAAGAGACCCAGTACTTC
D: .; J: TRBJ2-5; size: .; V: TRBV12-3/TRBV12-4; CDR3: CASRQGGAQETQYF; DNA: TGTGCCAGCAGACAGGGAGGTGCCCAAGAGACCCAGTACTTC
D: .; J: TRBJ2-7; size: few; V: TRBV7-9; CDR3: CASSASTVLGYEQYF; DNA: TGTGCCAGCAGCGCCTCGACAGTTCTGGGCTACGAGCAGTACTTC
D: TRBD1; J: TRBJ1-1; size: many; V: TRBV4-1; CDR3: CASSQDQGVNTEAFF; DNA: TGCGCCAGCAGCCAGGATCAGGGGGTGAACACTGAAGCTTTCTTT
D: .; J: TRBJ1-1; size: many; V: TRBV4-1; CDR3: CASSQDKWTTEAFF; DNA: TGCGCCAGCAGCCAAGATAAGTGGACCACTGAAGCTTTCTTT
D: TRBD2; J: TRBJ2-2; size: .; V: TRBV7-9; CDR3: CASSSWGGQNTGELFF; DNA: TGTGCCAGCAGCTCTTGGGGGGGTCAGAACACCGGGGAGCTGTTTTTT
D: TRBD2; J: TRBJ2-5; size: .; V: TRBV6-2/TRBV6-3; CDR3: CASSAGDYYQETQYF; DNA: TGTGCCAGCAGTGCTGGGGACTACTACCAAGAGACCCAGTACTTC
D: .; J: TRBJ2-3; size: few; V: TRBV4-3; CDR3: CASSGNGGPTDTQYF; DNA: TGCGCCAGCTCCGGAAACGGGGGGCCTACAGATACGCAGTATTTT
D: .; J: TRBJ1-1; size: .; V: TRBV19; CDR3: CASSRFRGVNTEAFF; DNA: TGTGCCAGTAGTCGATTCAGGGGAGTGAACACTGAAGCTTTCTTT
D: .; J: TRBJ2-7; size: .; V: TRBV27; CDR3: CASSTYRMGDEQYF; DNA: TGTGCCAGCAGTACCTACAGGATGGGTGACGAGCAGTACTTC
D: .; J: TRBJ2-5; size: few; V: TRBV7-9; CDR3: CASSLESGGELETQYF; DNA: TGTGCCAGCAGCTTAGAATCTGGAGGGGAGCTAGAGACCCAGTACTTC
D: .; J: TRBJ2-1; size: .; V: TRBV3-1; CDR3: CASSQDQLFYSYNEQFF; DNA: TGTGCCAGCAGCCAAGATCAACTCTTCTACTCCTACAATGAGCAGTTCTTC
D: .; J: TRBJ1-5; size: .; V: TRBV7-4; CDR3: CASSATAGQPQHF; DNA: TGTGCCAGCAGCGCGACAGCCGGCCAGCCCCAGCATTTT
D: .; J: TRBJ2-5; size: few; V: TRBV12-3/TRBV12-4; CDR3: CASSYRAVYQETQYF; DNA: TGTGCCAGCAGTTATAGAGCGGTCTATCAAGAGACCCAGTACTTC
D: TRBD2; J: TRBJ2-1; size: few; V: TRBV2; CDR3: CASSDGTSGGDEQFF; DNA: TGTGCCAGCAGTGACGGGACTAGCGGGGGCGATGAGCAGTTCTTC
D: .; J: TRBJ1-5; size: many; V: TRBV4-3; CDR3: CASSQGRGSNQPQHF; DNA: TGTGCCAGCAGCCAAGGGCGCGGGAGCAATCAGCCCCAGCATTTT
D: .; J: TRBJ2-7; size: many; V: TRBV10-3; CDR3: CAISVRDIGHYEQYF; DNA: TGTGCCATCAGTGTCAGGGATATCGGCCACTACGAGCAGTACTTC
D: .; J: TRBJ1-1; size: .; V: TRBV20-1; CDR3: CSARDRDHSPLGEAFF; DNA: TGCAGTGCTAGAGATCGCGATCATTCCCCGCTTGGTGAAGCTTTCTTT
D: .; J: TRBJ1-4; size: .; V: TRBV12-3/TRBV12-4; CDR3: CASSFWGRVGEKLFF; DNA: TGTGCCAGCAGTTTCTGGGGGCGGGTGGGTGAAAAACTGTTTTTT
D: .; J: TRBJ2-3; size: .; V: TRBV7-9; CDR3: CASSRVGTDINTQYF; DNA: TGTGCCAGCAGCCGGGTAGGAACTGATATTAATACGCAGTATTTT
D: .; J: TRBJ2-2; size: .; V: TRBV24-1; CDR3: CATSSPGLGGTGELFF; DNA: TGTGCCACCAGTTCACCGGGCCTTGGGGGCACCGGGGAGCTGTTTTTT
D: .; J: TRBJ1-1; size: .; V: TRBV9; CDR3: CASSVAPGDTEAFF; DNA: TGTGCCAGCAGCGTAGCTCCAGGAGACACTGAAGCTTTCTTT
D: .; J: TRBJ1-1; size: .; V: TRBV2; CDR3: CASSAQRREAFF; DNA: TGTGCCAGCAGTGCACAGAGACGGGAAGCTTTCTTT
D: .; J: TRBJ2-7; size: .; V: TRBV7-6; CDR3: CASSLVSGGPGHYEQYF; DNA: TGTGCCAGCAGCTTAGTTTCAGGCGGACCAGGCCACTACGAGCAGTACTTC
D: .; J: TRBJ2-1; size: many; V: TRBV7-9; CDR3: CASSSRGEQFF; DNA: TGTGCCAGCAGCTCCCGGGGTGAGCAGTTCTTC
D: .; J: TRBJ1-6; size: many; V: TRBV7-9; CDR3: CASSTRSGESSPLHF; DNA: TGTGCCAGCAGCACCCGCTCAGGGGAGTCTTCACCCCTCCACTTT
D: .; J: TRBJ1-1; size: .; V: TRBV7-6; CDR3: CASRGWNTEAFF; DNA: TGTGCCAGCAGGGGCTGGAACACTGAAGCTTTCTTT
D: .; J: TRBJ2-5; size: few; V: TRBV7-9; CDR3: CASSLWDLVEETQYF; DNA: TGTGCCAGCAGCTTGTGGGACCTCGTCGAAGAGACCCAGTACTTC
D: .; J: TRBJ1-2; size: few; V: TRBV27; CDR3: CASSSLGLPPPYTF; DNA: TGTGCCAGCAGTTCCCTAGGCCTTCCTCCCCCCTACACCTTC
D: .; J: TRBJ1-4; size: .; V: TRBV27; CDR3: CASSYREKLFF; DNA: TGTGCCAGCAGTTATAGAGAAAAACTGTTTTTT
D: .; J: TRBJ2-2; size: .; V: TRBV19; CDR3: CASSPQGYAGELFF; DNA: TGTGCCAGTAGTCCCCAGGGGTACGCCGGGGAGCTGTTTTTT
D: TRBD2; J: TRBJ2-5; size: many; V: TRBV7-2; CDR3: CASSFWGGRQETQYF; DNA: TGTGCCAGCAGCTTTTGGGGGGGAAGACAAGAGACCCAGTACTTC
D: TRBD1; J: TRBJ2-4; size: few; V: TRBV4-1; CDR3: CASSQVGQAKNIQYF; DNA: TGCGCCAGCAGCCAAGTGGGACAGGCCAAAAACATTCAGTACTTC
D: .; J: TRBJ1-5; size: few; V: TRBV12-3/TRBV12-4; CDR3: CASSTAAPGGNQPQHF; DNA: TGTGCCAGCAGTACGGCGGCCCCGGGAGGCAATCAGCCCCAGCATTTT
D: TRBD1; J: TRBJ2-5; size: many; V: TRBV12-3/TRBV12-4; CDR3: CASSLDRGPETQYF; DNA: TGTGCCAGCAGTTTAGACAGGGGGCCGGAGACCCAGTACTTC
D: .; J: TRBJ1-1; size: few; V: TRBV7-9; CDR3: CASSLVRQGAFF; DNA: TGTGCCAGCAGCTTAGTCAGGCAGGGGGCTTTCTTT
D: .; J: TRBJ1-2; size: few; V: TRBV10-3; CDR3: CAIREVYGYTF; DNA: TGTGCCATCAGGGAGGTTTATGGCTACACCTTC
D: .; J: TRBJ1-4; size: .; V: TRBV6-6; CDR3: CASSNRDGANEKLFF; DNA: TGTGCCAGCAGTAACCGGGACGGAGCTAATGAAAAACTGTTTTTT
D: TRBD1; J: TRBJ2-5; size: many; V: TRBV7-9; CDR3: CASSSPTGGETQYF; DNA: TGTGCCAGCAGCTCGCCTACAGGGGGGGAGACCCAGTACTTC
D: .; J: TRBJ1-1; size: .; V: TRBV12-3/TRBV12-4; CDR3: CASSWGLGQEAFF; DNA: TGTGCCAGCAGTTGGGGGCTTGGACAGGAAGCTTTCTTT